This T cell receptor beta chain stems from a study of blood T cell repertoires in COVID-19. Study-wide background: From T cells, B-cell-depleted T cells, or PBMCs came the material, which was cDNA or gDNA.

Germline V gene sequence: CDR1 GTSNPN, CDR2 SVGIG (reference sequence). The V gene lost 1 base and the J gene lost 4 bases, with 16 bases spanning the gap. CDR3 length: 15 amino acids. In the original processing: By means of reference gene primer amplification, nucleated cell counts were estimated. Clones were sequenced by immunoSEQ multiplex PCR, and TCRdb holds only the in-frame ones, with some missing. V and J calls and clone size come straight from that table; D and trimming were deduced from the DNA. The sample has over 110,000 clones; approximately 88% are singletons. This chain links TRBV30 with TRBJ1-1; D might be TRBD1 (5 bases). The clonotype comes from a woman in her 50s with acute or convalescent COVID-19. The sample consisted of peripheral blood. Written as DNA, the CDR3 is TGTGCCTGGAGTGCCTGGGACTCTGGGGGCACTGAAGCTTTCTTT. Its translation: CAWSAWDSGGTEAFF.